This T cell receptor (beta chain) comes out of a study of shared clonotypes between healthy human individuals. Study information: Donors, aged 18 to 49, were a couple of women and three men.

The V gene's germline CDR1 is LNHDA and CDR2 SQIVND (reference sequence). The CDR3 covers 16 residues. The V end was cut by 4 bases, the J end by 0 bases, with 13 bases between. Libraries were prepared by immunoSEQ multiplex PCR; TCRdb keeps only in-frame clonotypes and omits some of them. The data hold roughly 2.2 million clones, with less than 95% observed a single time. Study findings and constraints: Naive CD4 clonotype sharing across a few donors was 4.5% to 6%.

Worth noting for this clone: Its antigen is undetermined.

The TCR comes from a man aged 18 to 29 in good health. Some clones in this sample may be carry-over from other donors' samples. The J gene is TRBJ2-4, the V gene TRBV19, with D possibly being TRBD2 (7 bases). The source material was naive CD4+ T cells from PBMCs. Specified subset: CD45RA+ positively selected. As DNA, the CDR3 is TGTGCCAGTAGTAAAAGGGAGGGGGGAGCCAAAAACATTCAGTACTTC. It encodes CASSKREGGAKNIQYF.